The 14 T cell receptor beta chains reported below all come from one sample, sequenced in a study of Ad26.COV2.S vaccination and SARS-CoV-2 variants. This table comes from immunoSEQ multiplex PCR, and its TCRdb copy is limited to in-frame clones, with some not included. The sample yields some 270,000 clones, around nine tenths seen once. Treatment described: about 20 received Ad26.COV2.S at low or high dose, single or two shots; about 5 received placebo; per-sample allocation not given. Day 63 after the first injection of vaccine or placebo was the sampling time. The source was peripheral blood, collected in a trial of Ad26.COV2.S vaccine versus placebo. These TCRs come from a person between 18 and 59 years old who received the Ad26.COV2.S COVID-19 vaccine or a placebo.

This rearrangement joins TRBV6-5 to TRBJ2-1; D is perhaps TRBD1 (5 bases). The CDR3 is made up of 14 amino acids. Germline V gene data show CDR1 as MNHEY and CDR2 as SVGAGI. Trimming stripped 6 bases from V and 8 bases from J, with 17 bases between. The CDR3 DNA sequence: TGTGCCAGCAGCCGCGGCAGGGCTTTGGATGAGCAGTTCTTC. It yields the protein CASSRGRALDEQFF.

The CDR3 spells CASSGTGGGGNTIYF. The CDR3 nucleotides are TGTGCCAGCAGCGGTACAGGTGGAGGTGGAAACACCATATATTTT. The rearrangement links TRBV3-1 (or the pseudogene TRBV3-2) to TRBJ1-3, with D possibly matching TRBD1 (5 bases). Germline V gene data show CDR1 as LGHDT and CDR2 as YNNKEL (reference sequence). V shed 5 bases and J shed 3 bases, with 14 bases lying between them. The CDR3 length is 15 residues.

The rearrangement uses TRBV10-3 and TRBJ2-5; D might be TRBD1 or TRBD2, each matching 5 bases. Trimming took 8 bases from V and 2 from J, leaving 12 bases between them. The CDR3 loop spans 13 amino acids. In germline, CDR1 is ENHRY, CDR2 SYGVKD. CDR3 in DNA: TGTGCCATCTCCGGGACGTCACAAGAGACCCAGTACTTC. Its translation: CAISGTSQETQYF.

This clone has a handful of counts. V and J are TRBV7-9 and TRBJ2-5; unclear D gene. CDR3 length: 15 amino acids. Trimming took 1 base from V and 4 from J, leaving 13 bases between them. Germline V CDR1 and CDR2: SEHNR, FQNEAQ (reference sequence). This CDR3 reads CASSLGSSTRETQYF. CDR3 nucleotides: TGTGCCAGCAGCTTAGGTTCGTCCACCAGAGAGACCCAGTACTTC. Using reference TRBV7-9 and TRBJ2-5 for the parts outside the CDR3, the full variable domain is DTGVSQNPRHKITKRGQNVTFRCDPISEHNRLYWYRQTLGQGPEFLTYFQNEAQLEKSRLLSDRFSAERPKGSFSTLEIQRTEQGDSAMYLCASSLGSSTRETQYFGPGTRLLVL.

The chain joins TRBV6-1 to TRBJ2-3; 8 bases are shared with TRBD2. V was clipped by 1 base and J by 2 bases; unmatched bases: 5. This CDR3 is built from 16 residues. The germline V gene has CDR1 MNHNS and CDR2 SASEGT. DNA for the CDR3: TGTGCCAGCAGTGAAGGGGTAGCGGGGTACACAGATACGCAGTATTTT. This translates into CASSEGVAGYTDTQYF.

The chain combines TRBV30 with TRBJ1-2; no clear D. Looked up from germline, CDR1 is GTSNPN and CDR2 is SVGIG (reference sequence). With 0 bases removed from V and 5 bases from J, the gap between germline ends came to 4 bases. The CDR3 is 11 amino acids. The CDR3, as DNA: TGTGCCTGGAGTGTAGGGTATGGCTACACCTTC. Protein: CAWSVGYGYTF.

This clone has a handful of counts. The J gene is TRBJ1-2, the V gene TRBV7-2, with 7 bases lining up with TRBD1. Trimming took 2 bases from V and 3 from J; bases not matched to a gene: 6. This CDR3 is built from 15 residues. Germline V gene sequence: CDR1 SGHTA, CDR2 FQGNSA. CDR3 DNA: TGTGCCAGCAGCTTACCCCCAGGGGGGCACTATGGCTACACCTTC. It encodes CASSLPPGGHYGYTF.

The CDR3 is CASSIDRADTQYF. CDR3 DNA: TGTGCCAGTAGTATAGACAGGGCGGATACGCAGTATTTT. This rearrangement joins TRBV19 to TRBJ2-3; a possible D gene is TRBD1 (5 bases). The CDR3 runs to 13 residues. V was pared by 0 bases and J by 6 bases, with 7 bases between. CDR1 and CDR2 from the germline V gene are LNHDA and SQIVND (reference sequence).

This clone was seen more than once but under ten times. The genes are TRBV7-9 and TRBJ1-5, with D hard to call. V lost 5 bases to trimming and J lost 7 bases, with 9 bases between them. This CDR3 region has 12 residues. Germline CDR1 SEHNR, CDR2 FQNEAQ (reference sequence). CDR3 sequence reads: CASSLYDQPQHF. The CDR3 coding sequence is TGTGCCAGCAGCCTATATGACCAGCCCCAGCATTTT.

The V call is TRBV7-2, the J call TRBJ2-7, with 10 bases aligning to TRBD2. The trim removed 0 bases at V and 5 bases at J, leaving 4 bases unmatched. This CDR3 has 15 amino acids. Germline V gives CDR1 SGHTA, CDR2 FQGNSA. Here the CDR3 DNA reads TGTGCCAGCAGCTTAGCGCTAGCGGGAGTCCACGAGCAGTACGTC. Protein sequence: CASSLALAGVHEQYV.

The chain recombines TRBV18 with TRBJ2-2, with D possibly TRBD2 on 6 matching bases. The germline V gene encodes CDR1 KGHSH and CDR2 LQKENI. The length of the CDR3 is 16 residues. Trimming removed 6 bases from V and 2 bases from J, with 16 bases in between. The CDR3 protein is CASSQTSIVNTGELFF. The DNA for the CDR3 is TGTGCCAGCTCGCAAACTAGCATAGTAAACACCGGGGAGCTGTTTTTT.

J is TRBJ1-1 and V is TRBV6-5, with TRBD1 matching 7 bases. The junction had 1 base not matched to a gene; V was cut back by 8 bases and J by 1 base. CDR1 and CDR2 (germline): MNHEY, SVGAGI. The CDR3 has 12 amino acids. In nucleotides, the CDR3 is TGTGCCAGCGGGACAGCGAACACTGAAGCTTTCTTT. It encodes CASGTANTEAFF.

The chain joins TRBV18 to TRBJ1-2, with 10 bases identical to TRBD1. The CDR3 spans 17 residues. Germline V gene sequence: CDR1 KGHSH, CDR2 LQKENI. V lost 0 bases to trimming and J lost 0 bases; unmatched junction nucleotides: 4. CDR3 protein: CASSPPGQGITNYGYTF. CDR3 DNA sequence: TGTGCCAGCTCACCACCGGGACAGGGGATCACTAACTATGGCTACACCTTC. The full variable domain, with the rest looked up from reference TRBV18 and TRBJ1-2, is NAGVMQNPRHLVRRRGQEARLRCSPMKGHSHVYWYRQLPEEGLKFMVYLQKENIIDESGMPKERFSAEFPKEGPSILRIQQVVRGDSAAYFCASSPPGQGITNYGYTFGSGTRLTVV.

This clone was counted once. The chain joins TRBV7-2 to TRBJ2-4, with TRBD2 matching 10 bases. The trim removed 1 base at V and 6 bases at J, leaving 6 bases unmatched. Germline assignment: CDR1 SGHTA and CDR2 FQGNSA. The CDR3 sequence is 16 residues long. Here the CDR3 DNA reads TGTGCCAGCAGCTTAGTCGGACTAGCGGTTGGAAACATTCAGTACTTC. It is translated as CASSLVGLAVGNIQYF.